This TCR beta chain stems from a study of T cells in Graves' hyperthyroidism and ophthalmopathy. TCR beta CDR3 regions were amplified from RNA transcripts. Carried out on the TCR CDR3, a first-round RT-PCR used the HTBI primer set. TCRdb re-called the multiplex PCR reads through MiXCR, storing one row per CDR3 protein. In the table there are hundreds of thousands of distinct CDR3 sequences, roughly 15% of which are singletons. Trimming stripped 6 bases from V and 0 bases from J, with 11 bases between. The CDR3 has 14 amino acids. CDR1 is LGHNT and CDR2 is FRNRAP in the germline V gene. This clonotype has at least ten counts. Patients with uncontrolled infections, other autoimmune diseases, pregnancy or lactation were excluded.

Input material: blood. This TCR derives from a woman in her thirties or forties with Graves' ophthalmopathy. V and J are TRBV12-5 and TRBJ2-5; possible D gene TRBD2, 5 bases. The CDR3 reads CASGRTGNQETQYF. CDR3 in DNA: TGTGCTAGTGGGCGGACTGGGAACCAAGAGACCCAGTACTTC. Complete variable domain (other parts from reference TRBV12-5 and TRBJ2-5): DARVTQTPRHKVTEMGQEVTMRCQPILGHNTVFWYRQTMMQGLELLAYFRNRAPLDDSGMPKDRFSAEMPDATLATLKIQPSEPRDSAVYFCASGRTGNQETQYFGPGTRLLVL.